This T cell receptor (beta chain) originates from a study of cytomegalovirus exposure and HLA in healthy donors. Whole-study results and caveats: The authors later found most CMV-associated TCR beta chains appeared HLA-restricted. The authors confirmed in vitro that a few CMV-associated chains were specific for CMV antigens. Researchers catalogued some 160 TCR beta chains as cytomegalovirus-associated.

V was trimmed by 5 bases and J by 6 bases, leaving 16 bases between them. Germline-derived CDR1 and CDR2 are GTSNPN and SVGIG (reference sequence). The CDR3 has 13 residues. The PCR had 60 Vbeta and 13 Jbeta primers. Repertoires were generated with immunoSEQ multiplex PCR, while TCRdb's copy carries only in-frame clones and drops some. The repertoire holds about 150,000 clones, with 64% as singletons. Notes on this clone: What it binds is unknown.

This chain connects TRBV30 to TRBJ1-2; unclear D gene. The sequencing sample was made of PBMCs. This sequence was found in a woman in her twenties or thirties in good health and CMV-seropositive. The DNA of the CDR3 is TGTGCCTGGTGTCCCGGGGTAATGGATGGCTACACCTTC. Translated, it gives CAWCPGVMDGYTF.